Below, 10 T cell receptor beta chains from the same sample are listed, as sequenced in a study of blood T cell repertoires in COVID-19. Repertoires were generated with immunoSEQ multiplex PCR, while TCRdb's copy carries only in-frame clones and drops some. The repertoire holds about 54,000 clones, with about 90% as singletons. The source material was peripheral blood. The receptors were gathered from an older woman with active or convalescent COVID-19.

The CDR3 DNA reads as TGTGCCAGCAGCTTAGATAACGGCTCCTACAATGAGCAGTTCTTC. Amino acid sequence: CASSLDNGSYNEQFF. The rearrangement links TRBV7-2 to TRBJ2-1, with D uncertain. Per germline, CDR1 SGHTA and CDR2 FQGNSA. Trimming cost V 1 base and J 0 bases, with 7 bases left between them. The length of the CDR3 is 15 residues.

This chain links TRBV5-1 with TRBJ2-5; TRBD1 might be the D (5 bases). The CDR3 runs 12 residues. Trimming took 4 bases from V and 1 from J, leaving 5 bases between them. Germline-derived CDR1 and CDR2 are SGHRS and YFSETQ. This CDR3 reads CASSRGQETQYF. CDR3 coding DNA: TGCGCCAGCAGCAGGGGCCAAGAGACCCAGTACTTC.

The chain couples TRBV4-1 to TRBJ2-7; 10 nucleotides agree with TRBD1. The CDR3 totals 15 residues. The germline gives CDR1 MGHRA, CDR2 YSYEKL. With V trimmed by 3 bases and J by 2 bases, 4 bases remained unmatched. CDR3: CASSHAGTGAYEQYF. The CDR3 DNA follows: TGCGCCAGCAGCCACGCCGGGACAGGGGCCTACGAGCAGTACTTC.

The V gene is TRBV29-1, the J gene TRBJ1-2; 8 positions agree with TRBD1. Per the germline V gene, CDR1 is SQVTM and CDR2 is ANQGSEA. V trimming: 7 bases; J trimming: 2 bases; junction bases outside the gene matches: 9. The CDR3 covers 14 residues. The CDR3 is CSASQGAPNYGYTF. The CDR3 DNA follows: TGCAGCGCTTCCCAGGGGGCGCCCAACTATGGCTACACCTTC.

The chain joins TRBV6-6 to TRBJ2-3; D is perhaps TRBD2 (5 bases). CDR3 length equals 15 residues. The germline V gene has CDR1 MNHNY and CDR2 SVGAGI (reference sequence). Trimming left V 4 bases short and J 3 bases short, with 14 bases between. CDR3 coding DNA: TGTGCCAGCAGTTCCTTCACTAGACTTACAGATACGCAGTATTTT. Its protein product is CASSSFTRLTDTQYF.

The chain couples TRBV27 to TRBJ1-1; D perhaps matches TRBD1 (6 bases). With 4 bases removed from V and 1 base from J, the gap between germline ends came to 13 bases. CDR1 is MNHEY, CDR2 SMNVEV, per germline (reference sequence). This CDR3 is built from 15 residues. CDR3 sequence reads: CASSSTQQGNTEAFF. CDR3 nucleotides: TGTGCCAGCAGTTCCACACAACAGGGGAACACTGAAGCTTTCTTT.

The chain employs TRBV19 and TRBJ1-1, with TRBD1 as a possible D gene (6 bases). V lost 3 bases and J lost 0, with 14 bases in between. Germline CDR1 reads LNHDA; CDR2 reads SQIVND (reference sequence). The CDR3 has 16 residues. In DNA, the CDR3 is TGTGCCAGTAGTATCCAGGGGCAGCCCATGAACACTGAAGCTTTCTTT. Encoded protein: CASSIQGQPMNTEAFF.

The rearrangement uses TRBV18 and TRBJ2-7, with 7 bases identical to TRBD1. Germline V gives CDR1 KGHSH, CDR2 LQKENI. The CDR3 covers 13 residues. Losses at the gene ends were 4 bases for V and 2 bases for J; bases not matched to a gene: 2. CDR3 in amino acids: CASSRGQTYEQYF. CDR3 sequence (DNA): TGTGCCAGCTCACGGGGACAGACCTACGAGCAGTACTTC.

The V and J genes are TRBV7-6 and TRBJ2-3; 11 bases align to TRBD2. This CDR3 has 17 residues. CDR1 is SGHVS, CDR2 FNYEAQ, per germline. V lost 5 bases to trimming and J lost 5 bases; unmatched junction nucleotides: 12. CDR3 sequence reads: CASSLYQLAGEVDTQYF. DNA for the CDR3: TGTGCCAGCAGCCTTTACCAACTAGCGGGAGAGGTAGATACGCAGTATTTT.

The chain carries TRBV27 and TRBJ1-1, with a possible D match to TRBD1 (6 bases). This CDR3 spans 14 amino acids. Germline assignment: CDR1 MNHEY and CDR2 SMNVEV (reference sequence). The V and J ends lost 1 base and 4 bases respectively, with 10 bases between them. DNA of the CDR3: TGTGCCAGCAGTTTATGGGGGGGGCTCACTGAAGCTTTCTTT. Its protein is CASSLWGGLTEAFF.